These T cell receptor beta chains were read from a single sample in a study of cytotoxic CD8 clonotypes in ibrutinib-treated CLL. Libraries were prepared by immunoSEQ multiplex PCR; TCRdb keeps only in-frame clonotypes and omits some of them. The sample includes more than 140,000 clones, 77% of them seen just once. Sequenced here: PBMCs, sampled after 12 months of ibrutinib treatment. These receptors were collected from a human donor with chronic lymphocytic leukemia. Both conserved end residues are part of each CDR3. A D gene is named only where the DNA matches it firmly. Size is omitted from some rows. Given values are once, few, many or a class for expanded clones.

V: TRBV25-1
D: TRBD1
length: 17
J: TRBJ1-2
size: -
DNA: TGTGCCAGCAGTGATCCACGACAGGGGGCAGCTAACTATGGCTACACCTTC
CDR3: CASSDPRQGAANYGYTF

V: TRBV27
D: -
length: 14
J: TRBJ1-2
size: -
DNA: TGTGCCAGCAGTTCCGGGGGTATTAATCGTGGCTACACCTTC
CDR3: CASSSGGINRGYTF

V: TRBV5-4
D: TRBD1
length: 18
J: TRBJ2-6
size: -
DNA: TGTGCCAGCAGCGTAACCGGGACAGGGGGTTTTGGGGCCAACGTCCTGACTTTC
CDR3: CASSVTGTGGFGANVLTF

V: TRBV25-1
D: TRBD1
length: 14
J: TRBJ1-1
size: once
DNA: TGTGCCAGCAGTGACGGACAGGGGAGCACTGAAGCTTTCTTT
CDR3: CASSDGQGSTEAFF

V: TRBV6-5
D: TRBD2
length: 15
J: TRBJ2-7
size: few
DNA: TGTGCCAGCAGTCCGACTAGCGGGAAACCCTACGAGCAGTACTTC
CDR3: CASSPTSGKPYEQYF

V: TRBV5-1
D: -
length: 14
J: TRBJ2-5
size: -
DNA: TGCGCCAGCAGCCCAGAACGAGGCCAAGAGACCCAGTACTTC
CDR3: CASSPERGQETQYF

V: TRBV5-8
D: -
length: 15
J: TRBJ1-5
size: few
DNA: TGTGCCAGCAGCTTAAAGGGGTCGGGCAATCAGCCCCAGCATTTT
CDR3: CASSLKGSGNQPQHF

V: TRBV29-1
D: TRBD1
length: 13
J: TRBJ2-7
size: -
DNA: TGCAGCGTCGGCGGGACAGGCTCCTACGAGCAGTACTTC
CDR3: CSVGGTGSYEQYF

V: TRBV2
D: -
length: 11
J: TRBJ1-3
size: -
DNA: TGTGCCAGCAGATATGGAAACACCATATATTTT
CDR3: CASRYGNTIYF

V: TRBV4-1
D: -
length: 17
J: TRBJ2-5
size: -
DNA: TGCGCCAGCAGCCAACGCCCCGGGACCCTGGCCAGTGAGACCCAGTACTTC
CDR3: CASSQRPGTLASETQYF

V: TRBV30
D: -
length: 11
J: TRBJ2-5
size: -
DNA: TGTGCCTGGAGTTACAGCGAGACCCAGTACTTC
CDR3: CAWSYSETQYF

V: TRBV6-5
D: -
length: 14
J: TRBJ2-1
size: -
DNA: TGTGCCAGCAGACTTTCCACGGGAGTGAATGAGCAGTTCTTC
CDR3: CASRLSTGVNEQFF

V: TRBV4-2
D: -
length: 15
J: TRBJ2-5
size: once
DNA: TGTGCCAGCAGCCAAGAGAGGGGCTCGACGTGGACCCAGTACTTC
CDR3: CASSQERGSTWTQYF

V: TRBV4-2
D: -
length: 14
J: TRBJ2-5
size: -
DNA: TGTGCCAGCAGCCAGGGCTGGTCGCAAGAGACCCAGTACTTC
CDR3: CASSQGWSQETQYF

V: TRBV28
D: -
length: 14
J: TRBJ1-1
size: -
DNA: TGTGCCAGCAGTGTGCGCAGTATGAACACTGAAGCTTTCTTT
CDR3: CASSVRSMNTEAFF

V: TRBV9
D: -
length: 14
J: TRBJ2-7
size: -
DNA: TGTGCCAGCAGCAGGGGATATGATACCTACGAGCAGTACTTC
CDR3: CASSRGYDTYEQYF

V: TRBV27
D: -
length: 14
J: TRBJ1-3
size: -
DNA: TGTGCCAGCAGTCTCAGGAACTCTGGAAACACCATATATTTT
CDR3: CASSLRNSGNTIYF

V: TRBV19
D: -
length: 13
J: TRBJ1-5
size: -
DNA: TGTGCCAGTAGCGATCTTAGCAATCAGCCCCAGCATTTT
CDR3: CASSDLSNQPQHF

V: TRBV4-1
D: TRBD1
length: 16
J: TRBJ2-3
size: -
DNA: TGCGCCAGCAGCCTCCCCCGGGACAGAAACACAGATACGCAGTATTTT
CDR3: CASSLPRDRNTDTQYF

V: TRBV27
D: -
length: 14
J: TRBJ2-4
size: once
DNA: TGTGCCAGCAGTAGGACAGAAGCCAAAAACATTCAGTACTTC
CDR3: CASSRTEAKNIQYF

V: TRBV7-2
D: -
length: 14
J: TRBJ2-3
size: -
DNA: TGTGCCAGCAGCTTAGGGAGCGGCACAGATACGCAGTATTTT
CDR3: CASSLGSGTDTQYF

V: TRBV7-3
D: -
length: 15
J: TRBJ2-3
size: -
DNA: TGTGCCAGCAGCCCGAGGGGGGACCCCACAGATACGCAGTATTTT
CDR3: CASSPRGDPTDTQYF

V: TRBV6-1
D: TRBD1
length: 15
J: TRBJ1-4
size: -
DNA: TGTGCCAGCGTCCTTTGGGGGACAGGGACTGAAAAACTGTTTTTT
CDR3: CASVLWGTGTEKLFF

V: TRBV4-3
D: -
length: 14
J: TRBJ1-5
size: once
DNA: TGCGCCAGCAGCCAGGACGGGATGGCCGGAACCCAGCATTTT
CDR3: CASSQDGMAGTQHF

V: TRBV4-1
D: TRBD2
length: 16
J: TRBJ2-7
size: -
DNA: TGCGCCAGCAGCCAAGATGATCTAGCGGGGAGCTACGAGCAGTACTTC
CDR3: CASSQDDLAGSYEQYF

V: TRBV7-9
D: TRBD1
length: 14
J: TRBJ2-3
size: -
DNA: TGTGCCAGCCGATGGACAGGGCCTTCGGATACGCAGTATTTT
CDR3: CASRWTGPSDTQYF

V: TRBV7-2
D: TRBD2
length: 14
J: TRBJ2-5
size: -
DNA: TGTGCCAGCACCATTAGCGGGAGTTCCGAGACCCAGTACTTC
CDR3: CASTISGSSETQYF

V: TRBV20-1
D: -
length: 10
J: TRBJ2-1
size: -
DNA: TGCAGTGCCCACATAAATGAGCAGTTCTTC
CDR3: CSAHINEQFF

V: TRBV6-5
D: -
length: 9
J: TRBJ2-5
size: -
DNA: TGTGCCAGCAGAGAGACCCAGTACTTC
CDR3: CASRETQYF

V: TRBV19
D: -
length: 16
J: TRBJ1-1
size: -
DNA: TGTGCCAGTAGTATAGATCTTAATTTCTTTGACACTGAAGCTTTCTTT
CDR3: CASSIDLNFFDTEAFF

V: TRBV10-2
D: -
length: 13
J: TRBJ1-4
size: -
DNA: TGCGCCAGCAGTGAGGCAGGTGGGGGTAAACTGTTTTTT
CDR3: CASSEAGGGKLFF

V: TRBV6-5
D: -
length: 14
J: TRBJ2-3
size: -
DNA: TGTGCCAGCACAGCCGCCCGGGCTGCAGATACGCAGTATTTT
CDR3: CASTAARAADTQYF

V: TRBV10-3
D: -
length: 13
J: TRBJ1-2
size: -
DNA: TGTGCCATCAGTGAGTCGGAGGGATTTGGCTACACCTTC
CDR3: CAISESEGFGYTF

V: TRBV7-6
D: TRBD2
length: 15
J: TRBJ2-1
size: -
DNA: TGTGCCAGCAGCTTAAGCGGGAGCTCCTACAATGAGCAGTTCTTC
CDR3: CASSLSGSSYNEQFF

V: TRBV2
D: -
length: 13
J: TRBJ1-2
size: -
DNA: TGTGCCAGCATGGAACAGGGTAGAGGTGGCTACACCTTC
CDR3: CASMEQGRGGYTF

V: TRBV6-5
D: TRBD1
length: 15
J: TRBJ1-2
size: many
DNA: TGTGCCAGCAGTTATCGGGACAGGGGGCTTTACGGCTACACCTTC
CDR3: CASSYRDRGLYGYTF

V: TRBV16
D: -
length: 15
J: TRBJ2-6
size: once
DNA: TGTGCCAGCAGCCAATCCTTTTCTGGGGCCAACGTCCTGACTTTC
CDR3: CASSQSFSGANVLTF

V: TRBV7-2
D: TRBD1
length: 11
J: TRBJ2-7
size: -
DNA: TGTGCCAGCGGACAGGCCTACGAGCAGTACTTC
CDR3: CASGQAYEQYF

V: TRBV9
D: -
length: 15
J: TRBJ2-3
size: once
DNA: TGTGCCAGCAGCCCCGGGACGGACTCTGGGGGTTCGCAGTATTTT
CDR3: CASSPGTDSGGSQYF

V: TRBV10-3
D: TRBD1
length: 15
J: TRBJ2-7
size: -
DNA: TGTGCCATCAGTCCGACGACAGGGGAAGGATACGAGCAGTACTTC
CDR3: CAISPTTGEGYEQYF

V: TRBV2
D: -
length: 15
J: TRBJ2-7
size: -
DNA: TGTGCCAGCGGGACCGCGGATGTTTTAGTTGGCGAGCAGTACTTC
CDR3: CASGTADVLVGEQYF

V: TRBV18
D: -
length: 14
J: TRBJ2-2
size: -
DNA: TGTGCCAGCTCACCCATCTTGAGCACCGGGGAGCTGTTTTTT
CDR3: CASSPILSTGELFF

V: TRBV2
D: TRBD2
length: 16
J: TRBJ2-5
size: -
DNA: TGTGCCAGCAGTGGACTAGCGGGGGGGCTTGAAGAGACCCAGTACTTC
CDR3: CASSGLAGGLEETQYF

V: TRBV19
D: -
length: 14
J: TRBJ1-2
size: -
DNA: TGTGCCAGTAGTAGAACGACAGACCACTATGGCTACACCTTC
CDR3: CASSRTTDHYGYTF

V: TRBV28
D: TRBD2
length: 17
J: TRBJ2-5
size: -
DNA: TGTGCCAGCAGTCATAACGCGGGGGGGACGTCGTTGGAGACCCAGTACTTC
CDR3: CASSHNAGGTSLETQYF

V: TRBV7-2
D: -
length: 15
J: TRBJ1-4
size: -
DNA: TGTGCCAGCAGCTACAATTCGGGATTTGGGGAAAAACTGTTTTTT
CDR3: CASSYNSGFGEKLFF

V: TRBV20-1
D: -
length: 11
J: TRBJ1-1
size: -
DNA: TGCAGTGCTAGTGGGGAACTTGAAGCTTTCTTT
CDR3: CSASGELEAFF

V: TRBV18
D: TRBD1
length: 16
J: TRBJ1-1
size: -
DNA: TGTGCCAGCTCACCACCGGTTCAGGGGGCGACCACTGAAGCTTTCTTT
CDR3: CASSPPVQGATTEAFF

V: TRBV6-5
D: -
length: 15
J: TRBJ2-7
size: -
DNA: TGTGCCAGCAGTACTTATGGTCGGGGAAGCTACGAGCAGTACTTC
CDR3: CASSTYGRGSYEQYF

V: TRBV5-1
D: TRBD1
length: 16
J: TRBJ1-6
size: -
DNA: TGCGCCAGCAGCTTGGGATCCGGGACAGGGTTCTCACCCCTCCACTTT
CDR3: CASSLGSGTGFSPLHF

V: TRBV28
D: -
length: 14
J: TRBJ1-3
size: -
DNA: TGTGCCAGCAGCCTGGAGAGGCCCGGAAACACCATATATTTT
CDR3: CASSLERPGNTIYF

V: TRBV7-2
D: TRBD1
length: 15
J: TRBJ1-1
size: -
DNA: TGTGCCAGCAGCTCAACCGGGACAGGTGGTACTGAAGCTTTCTTT
CDR3: CASSSTGTGGTEAFF